A selection of T cell receptor beta chains follows, all from one sample in a study of blood T cell repertoires in COVID-19. The protocol was immunoSEQ multiplex PCR, while the TCRdb copy is restricted to in-frame clones and leaves out a portion. The sample has under 300,000 clones, 86% seen once. Sequences were obtained from peripheral blood. All receptors derive from a young woman with active or convalescent COVID-19. The CDR3 runs from the conserved cysteine through the conserved F or W. Each record gives: D gene, V gene, J gene, clone size, CDR3 DNA, CDR3 protein. The D gene is left open where the match is weak. Clone size is not always given. Where it is, it says once, few, many or a class for expanded clones.

>TRBD1|TRBV7-9|TRBJ1-3|few
TGTGCCAGCAGCTTATTTGGACAGGGGGACGCTGGAAACACCATATATTTT
CASSLFGQGDAGNTIYF
>NA|TRBV6-6|TRBJ2-3|NA
TGTGCCAGCAGTTGGCAGACGGGTCCAGATACGCAGTATTTT
CASSWQTGPDTQYF
>NA|TRBV4-3|TRBJ1-1|NA
TGCGCCAGCAGCCAGCGGGGGGCGCAGGATGAAGCTTTCTTT
CASSQRGAQDEAFF
>NA|TRBV27|TRBJ2-7|NA
TGTGCCAGCAGTTTATCGATCGGCTACGAGCAGTACTTC
CASSLSIGYEQYF
>TRBD2|TRBV7-2|TRBJ2-5|NA
TGTGCCAGCAGCTTAGGCGGGGGGCTAGAGACCCAGTACTTC
CASSLGGGLETQYF
>NA|TRBV6-5|TRBJ1-3|NA
TGTGCCAGCAAGACTTCATCAGCCTGGGACACCATATATTTT
CASKTSSAWDTIYF
>TRBD1|TRBV19|TRBJ2-3|NA
TGTGCCAGTAGTTCCGGGACAGTGGATGATACGCAGTATTTT
CASSSGTVDDTQYF
>TRBD1|TRBV5-1|TRBJ1-5|NA
TGCGCCAGCAGCCCTGCCGGGACAGGGAGGCAGCCCCAGCATTTT
CASSPAGTGRQPQHF
>NA|TRBV5-1|TRBJ1-1|NA
TGCGCCAGCAGCCCGACAGCGGGTGGCACTGAAGCTTTCTTT
CASSPTAGGTEAFF
>NA|TRBV18|TRBJ1-3|once
TGTGCCAGCTCACCAACGCCGGGGGGTGAGGGAAACACCATATATTTT
CASSPTPGGEGNTIYF
>TRBD1|TRBV7-8|TRBJ1-2|NA
TGTGCCAGCAGCTTAGGACAGGGGGAGAGGGGCTACACCTTC
CASSLGQGERGYTF
>TRBD1|TRBV10-3|TRBJ1-5|NA
TGTGCCATCAGTGAGTCTCGACAGGGGGCAAATCAGCCCCAGCATTTT
CAISESRQGANQPQHF
>NA|TRBV7-2|TRBJ2-3|once
TGTGCCAGCAGCTTAGGGGGCCAGCCCGCAGATACGCAGTATTTT
CASSLGGQPADTQYF
>TRBD1|TRBV19|TRBJ2-3|NA
TGTGCCAGTAAGGGGGACAGGAGAGATACGCAGTATTTT
CASKGDRRDTQYF
>TRBD1|TRBV6-5|TRBJ1-4|NA
TGTGCCAGCAGTTACCTCTGGGACAGTGATAATGAAAAACTGTTTTTT
CASSYLWDSDNEKLFF
>TRBD1|TRBV28|TRBJ1-6|NA
TGTGCCAGCAGACCTCCGGGACAGGGACGACATAATTCACCCCTCCACTTT
CASRPPGQGRHNSPLHF